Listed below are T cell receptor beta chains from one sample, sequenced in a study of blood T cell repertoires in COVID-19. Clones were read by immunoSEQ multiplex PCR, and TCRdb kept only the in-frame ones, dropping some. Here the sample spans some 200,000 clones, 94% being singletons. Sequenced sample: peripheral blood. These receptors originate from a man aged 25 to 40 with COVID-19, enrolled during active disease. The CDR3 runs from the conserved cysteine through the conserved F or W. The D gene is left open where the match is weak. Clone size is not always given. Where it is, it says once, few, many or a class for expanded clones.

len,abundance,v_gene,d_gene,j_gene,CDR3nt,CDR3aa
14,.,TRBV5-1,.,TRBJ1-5,TGCGCCAGCAGCTTGGTCGGGGGGGATCAGCCCCAGCATTTT,CASSLVGGDQPQHF
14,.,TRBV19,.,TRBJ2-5,TGTGCCAGTAGTATTGGACTTTCCGAAGAGACCCAGTACTTC,CASSIGLSEETQYF
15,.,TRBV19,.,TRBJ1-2,TGTGCCAGTATCGCCCCCGGGGGGTCAGACTATGGCTACACCTTC,CASIAPGGSDYGYTF
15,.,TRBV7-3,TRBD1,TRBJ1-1,TGTGCCAGCAGCCTCCGATACAGGGGGGACACTGAAGCTTTCTTT,CASSLRYRGDTEAFF
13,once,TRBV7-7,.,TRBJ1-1,TGTGCCAGCAGCTTAGCCAGGAACACTGAAGCTTTCTTT,CASSLARNTEAFF
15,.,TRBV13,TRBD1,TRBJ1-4,TGTGCCAGCAGCGGAACAGGGGGCACTAATGAAAAACTGTTTTTT,CASSGTGGTNEKLFF
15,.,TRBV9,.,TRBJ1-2,TGTGCCAGCAGCGCCGAGGTCGAGGGTAGTCGTGGCTACACCTTC,CASSAEVEGSRGYTF
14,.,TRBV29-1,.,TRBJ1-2,TGCAGCGTTCCCCCCGGGGGGGCACGGTATGGCTACACCTTC,CSVPPGGARYGYTF
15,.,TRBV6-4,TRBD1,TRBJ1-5,TGTGCCAGCAGTCAGACAGGGGGAGGCAATCAGCCCCAGCATTTT,CASSQTGGGNQPQHF
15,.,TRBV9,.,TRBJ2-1,TGTGCCAGCAGCCCTACCGGGACACCCTTCTATGAGCAGTTCTTC,CASSPTGTPFYEQFF
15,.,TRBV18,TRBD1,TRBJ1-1,TGTGCCAGCTCACCAGCACTGGACAGGAGGTCTGAAGCTTTCTTT,CASSPALDRRSEAFF
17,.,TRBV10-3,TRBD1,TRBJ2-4,TGTGCCATCAGTGAGTATCGACAGGGGCTAGCCAAAAACATTCAGTACTTC,CAISEYRQGLAKNIQYF
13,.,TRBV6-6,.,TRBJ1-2,TGTGCCAGCAGTCCCCGGGGGTCCAGTGGCTACACCTTC,CASSPRGSSGYTF
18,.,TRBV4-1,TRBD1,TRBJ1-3,TGCGCCAGCAGCCATCCTCAGGACAGGGTATTGGGTGGAAACACCATATATTTT,CASSHPQDRVLGGNTIYF
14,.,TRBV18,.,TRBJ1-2,TGTGCCAGCTCACCCGGGACAACAAACTATGGCTACACCTTC,CASSPGTTNYGYTF
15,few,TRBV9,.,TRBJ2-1,TGTGCCAGCAGCGTAACTTTCTCATTCTACAATGAGCAGTTCTTC,CASSVTFSFYNEQFF
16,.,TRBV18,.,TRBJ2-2,TGTGCCAGCTCACCCACTAGGGCTTCGAACACCGGGGAGCTGTTTTTT,CASSPTRASNTGELFF
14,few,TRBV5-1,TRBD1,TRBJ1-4,TGCGCCAGCAGGACGGACAGGGGGAGTGAAAAACTGTTTTTT,CASRTDRGSEKLFF
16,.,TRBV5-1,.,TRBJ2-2,TGCGCCAGCAGCTTAGGGGCGGCTTCCAACACCGGGGAGCTGTTTTTT,CASSLGAASNTGELFF
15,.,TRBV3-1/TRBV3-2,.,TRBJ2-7,TGTGCCAGCAGCCAAGGACGTAGCGGACCCTACGAGCAGTACTTC,CASSQGRSGPYEQYF
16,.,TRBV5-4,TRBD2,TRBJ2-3,TGTGCCAGCAGCTTGAAGACTAGCGGGGGGACAGATACGCAGTATTTT,CASSLKTSGGTDTQYF
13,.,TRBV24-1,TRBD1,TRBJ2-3,TGTGCCACCAGGCGGACAGGGGAAGATACGCAGTATTTT,CATRRTGEDTQYF